This is a list of T cell receptor beta chains from one sample in a study of T cells in Graves' hyperthyroidism and ophthalmopathy. TCRdb re-called the multiplex PCR reads through MiXCR, storing one row per CDR3 protein. The sample records a few hundred thousand distinct CDR3 sequences, roughly 19% being singletons. The sequencing input was blood. The receptors derive from a woman between 18 and 29 years old with Graves' hyperthyroidism. Both conserved end residues are part of each CDR3. Fields, in order: clone size, D gene, V gene, CDR3 protein. D genes are given only for firm matches. Rows give clone size only sometimes, using once, few, many, or a class for an expanded clone.

>many|.|TRBV12-3/TRBV12-4
CASSLVRRTASGGYTF
>.|TRBD2|TRBV6-5
CASSYSPSGDEQYF
>many|.|TRBV4-1
CASRRNLPRCRIEQYF
>many|.|TRBV11-2
CASRPDRTHTEAFF
>many|TRBD1|TRBV6-5
CASSYVRDSPQHF
>many|.|TRBV6-1
CASSTQGSGGNTEAFF
>.|.|TRBV6-1
CASVHLYDQYF
>many|TRBD1|TRBV12-3/TRBV12-4
CASSRQGLIYGYTF
>.|.|TRBV11-2
CASSPTGLSREQYF
>many|TRBD1|TRBV5-1
CASSGDRDRGRRNTEAFF
>many|.|TRBV12-3/TRBV12-4
CASTRLEGAEQYF
>many|TRBD2|TRBV20-1
CSARETGGPGELFF
>many|TRBD1|TRBV6-5
CASKEDRDYGYTF
>many|TRBD1|TRBV2
CASSRGQGRSGNTIYF
>many|.|TRBV29-1
CSVRAQETQYF
>.|TRBD1|TRBV6-1
CASRPNRGSYEQYF
>many|.|TRBV5-4
CASSLDVQNTEAFF
>.|.|TRBV30
CAWSVGQRGLYEQYF
>many|TRBD1|TRBV12-3/TRBV12-4
CASSHGTGRVKNIQYF
>many|TRBD2|TRBV7-2
CASSSELAGGTFSQETQYF
>.|.|TRBV27
CASSCAGTSNTGELFF
>.|.|TRBV12-3/TRBV12-4
CASSFRHNYGYTF
>.|.|TRBV6-2/TRBV6-3
CASSYQGPQHF
>.|TRBD2|TRBV25-1
CASSGAGLAGGRETQYF
>.|TRBD1|TRBV11-2
CASSSTGGYTEACF
>many|.|TRBV11-1
CASSRTGEYGYTF
>many|.|TRBV12-3/TRBV12-4
CASSLDSQETQYF
>many|.|TRBV12-3/TRBV12-4
CASSYVGDYGYTF